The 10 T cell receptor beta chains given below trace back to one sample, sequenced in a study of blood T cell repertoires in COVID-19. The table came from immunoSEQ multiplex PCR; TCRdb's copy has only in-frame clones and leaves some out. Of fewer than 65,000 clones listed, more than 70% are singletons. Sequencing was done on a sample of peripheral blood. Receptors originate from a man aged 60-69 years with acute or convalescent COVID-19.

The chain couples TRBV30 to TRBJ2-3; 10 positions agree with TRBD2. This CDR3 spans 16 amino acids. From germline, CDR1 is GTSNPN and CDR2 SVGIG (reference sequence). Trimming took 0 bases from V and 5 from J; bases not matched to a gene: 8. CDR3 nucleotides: TGTGCCTGGAGTGTAAGCGGGGGGGCAGTCAGAGATACGCAGTATTTT. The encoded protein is CAWSVSGGAVRDTQYF.

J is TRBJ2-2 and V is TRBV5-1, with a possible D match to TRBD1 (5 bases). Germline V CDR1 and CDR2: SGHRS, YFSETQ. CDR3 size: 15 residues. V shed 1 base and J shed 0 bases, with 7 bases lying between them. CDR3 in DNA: TGCGCCAGCAGCTTGCAACAGGCGAACACCGGGGAGCTGTTTTTT. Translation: CASSLQQANTGELFF.

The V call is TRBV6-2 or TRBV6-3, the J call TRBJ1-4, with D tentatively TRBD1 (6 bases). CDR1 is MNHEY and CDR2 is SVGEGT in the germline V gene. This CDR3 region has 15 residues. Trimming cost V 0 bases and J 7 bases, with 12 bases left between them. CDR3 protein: CASSYSGGTVEKLFF. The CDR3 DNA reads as TGTGCCAGCAGTTACTCTGGGGGCACCGTTGAAAAACTGTTTTTT.

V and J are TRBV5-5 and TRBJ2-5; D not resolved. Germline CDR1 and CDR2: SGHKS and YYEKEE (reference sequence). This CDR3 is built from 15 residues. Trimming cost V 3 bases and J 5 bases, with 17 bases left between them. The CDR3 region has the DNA TGTGCCAGCAGCTCCCCCCAGGCCCTCGGCGAGACCCAGTACTTC. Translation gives CASSSPQALGETQYF. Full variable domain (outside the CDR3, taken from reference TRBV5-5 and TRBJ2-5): DAGVTQSPTHLIKTRGQQVTLRCSPISGHKSVSWYQQVLGQGPQFIFQYYEKEERGRGNFPDRFSARQFPNYSSELNVNALLLGDSALYLCASSSPQALGETQYFGPGTRLLVL.

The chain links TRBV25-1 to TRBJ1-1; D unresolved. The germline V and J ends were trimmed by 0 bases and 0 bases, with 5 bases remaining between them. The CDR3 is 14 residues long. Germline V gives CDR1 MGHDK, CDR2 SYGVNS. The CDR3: CASSEYSVNTEAFF. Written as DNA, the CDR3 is TGTGCCAGCAGTGAATATAGTGTGAACACTGAAGCTTTCTTT.

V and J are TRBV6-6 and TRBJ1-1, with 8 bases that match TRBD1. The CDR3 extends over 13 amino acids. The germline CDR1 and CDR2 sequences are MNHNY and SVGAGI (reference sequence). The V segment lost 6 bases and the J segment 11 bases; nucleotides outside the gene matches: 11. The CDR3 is CASSPTGGLGAFF. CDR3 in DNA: TGTGCCAGCAGCCCAACAGGGGGGCTCGGGGCTTTCTTT.

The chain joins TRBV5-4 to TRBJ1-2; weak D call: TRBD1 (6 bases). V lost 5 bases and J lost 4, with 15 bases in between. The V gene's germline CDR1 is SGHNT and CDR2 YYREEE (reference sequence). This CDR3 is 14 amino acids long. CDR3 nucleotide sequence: TGTGCCAGCAGTTCCCGCGGGGGCGCCTATGGCTACACCTTC. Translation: CASSSRGGAYGYTF.

The CDR3 is CASREGTANTEAFF. The CDR3 bases are TGTGCCAGTAGGGAAGGGACAGCTAACACTGAAGCTTTCTTT. The chain has TRBV19 and TRBJ1-1, with 7 bases lining up with TRBD1. The CDR3 runs 14 residues. V shed 6 bases, J shed 2 bases, and the junction held 6 bases outside the gene matches. The germline gives CDR1 LNHDA, CDR2 SQIVND (reference sequence).

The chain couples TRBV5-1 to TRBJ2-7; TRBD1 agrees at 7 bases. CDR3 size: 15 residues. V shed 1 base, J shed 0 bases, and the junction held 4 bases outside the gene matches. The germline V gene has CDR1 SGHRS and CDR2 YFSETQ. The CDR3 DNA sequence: TGCGCCAGCAGCTTGTGGGGACAGAGCTCCTACGAGCAGTACTTC. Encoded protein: CASSLWGQSSYEQYF.

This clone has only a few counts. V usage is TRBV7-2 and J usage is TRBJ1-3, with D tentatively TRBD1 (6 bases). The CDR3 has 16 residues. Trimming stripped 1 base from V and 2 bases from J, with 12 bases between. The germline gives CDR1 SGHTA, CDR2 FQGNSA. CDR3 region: CASSLVGGGTGNTIYF. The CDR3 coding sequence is TGTGCCAGCAGCTTAGTGGGGGGGGGCACTGGAAACACCATATATTTT.